This TCR delta chain was recorded in a study of gamma-delta chains in newborns, infants, children. Study overall: Innate gammadelta T cells reportedly expand polyclonally right after birth, driven by microbial exposure, per the title.

In regard to this clone: Relative to the germline gene, one junction end is altered; a read error may explain this.

TCRdb re-called the reads using CATT. The table lists more than 3,500 delta-chain clones, 6.2% of them singletons. The length of the CDR3 is 19 residues. Looked up from germline, CDR1 is GEAIGNYY and CDR2 is EKD. Specimen: blood. The clonotype originates from a child who was a newborn, infant or young child, either healthy, febrile or measles-vaccinated (not recorded which). The chain recombines TRDV2 with TRDJ3; possibly TRDD1 or TRDD3 for D (5 bases each). DNA of the CDR3: TGTGCCTGTGACCCAATCTTCGATAGTTTCTCCTGGGACACCCAACAGATGTTTTTC. Protein product: CACDPIFDSFSWDTQQMFF.